This T cell receptor beta chain is drawn from a study of cytomegalovirus exposure and HLA in healthy donors. Study summary: Unique TCR beta sequences numbering approximately 120 million came from 150 million to 200 million T cells in an earlier analysis. An early release of data contained about 85 million unique TCRs, which came from HLA-typed donors.

Use of 60 Vbeta and 13 Jbeta primers characterized the PCR. Here immunoSEQ multiplex PCR was the method, and the copy in TCRdb shows in-frame clones only, minus some. The sample comprises 150,000 or so clones, roughly 80% of which are singletons, and approximately 0.8% rests with the top ten. Study-level points and caveats: An ancestry cluster, one associated with Asian ancestry, reportedly showed fewer N-insertions than the approximately 720-donor mean in a later analysis.

Note on this clone: The antigen is undetermined.

Germline CDR1 is SGHNT and CDR2 is YENEEA. The CDR3 sequence is 14 residues long. V lost 4 bases and J lost 4, with 12 bases in between. Sample: PBMCs. V usage is TRBV11-3 and J usage is TRBJ2-3, with D possibly matching TRBD2 (5 bases). The sequence came from a woman aged 18-29 years in good health and CMV-seronegative. The CDR3 nucleotides read TGTGCCAGCAGCTCCATCGGAGGCCCAGATACGCAGTATTTT. It yields the protein CASSSIGGPDTQYF.